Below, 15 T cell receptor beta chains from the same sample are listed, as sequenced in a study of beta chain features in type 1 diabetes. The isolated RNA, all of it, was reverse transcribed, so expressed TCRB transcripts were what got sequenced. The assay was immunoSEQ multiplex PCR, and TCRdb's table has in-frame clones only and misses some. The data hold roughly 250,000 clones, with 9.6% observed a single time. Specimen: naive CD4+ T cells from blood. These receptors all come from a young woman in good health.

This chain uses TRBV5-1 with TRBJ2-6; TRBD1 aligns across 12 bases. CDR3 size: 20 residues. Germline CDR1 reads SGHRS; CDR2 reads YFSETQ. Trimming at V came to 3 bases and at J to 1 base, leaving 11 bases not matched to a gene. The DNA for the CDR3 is TGCGCCAGCAGCTCGCTAAGGGGACAGGGGGCGAGGTCTGGGGCCAACGTCCTGACTTTC. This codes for CASSSLRGQGARSGANVLTF.

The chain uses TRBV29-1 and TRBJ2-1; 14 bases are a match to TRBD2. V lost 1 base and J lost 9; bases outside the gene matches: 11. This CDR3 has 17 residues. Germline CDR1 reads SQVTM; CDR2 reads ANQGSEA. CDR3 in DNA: TGCAGCGTTGAAGGATACGAGACTAGCGGGGGGGCCCTTGAGCAGTTCTTC. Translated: CSVEGYETSGGALEQFF.

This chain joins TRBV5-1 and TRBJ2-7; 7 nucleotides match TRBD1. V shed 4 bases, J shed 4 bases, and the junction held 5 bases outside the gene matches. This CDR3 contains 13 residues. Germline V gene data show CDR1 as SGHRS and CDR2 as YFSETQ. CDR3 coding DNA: TGCGCCAGCAGCCCTGGACAGGTTTACGAGCAGTACTTC. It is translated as CASSPGQVYEQYF. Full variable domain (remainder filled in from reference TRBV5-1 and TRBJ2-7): KAGVTQTPRYLIKTRGQQVTLSCSPISGHRSVSWYQQTPGQGLQFLFEYFSETQRNKGNFPGRFSGRQFSNSRSEMNVSTLELGDSALYLCASSPGQVYEQYFGPGTRLTVT.

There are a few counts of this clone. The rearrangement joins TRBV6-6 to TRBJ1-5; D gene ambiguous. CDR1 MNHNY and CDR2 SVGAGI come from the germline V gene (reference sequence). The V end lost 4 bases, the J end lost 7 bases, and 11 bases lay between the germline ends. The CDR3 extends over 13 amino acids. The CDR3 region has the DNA TGTGCCAGCAGTTGGAGGGAAGAGCAGCCCCAGCATTTT. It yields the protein CASSWREEQPQHF.

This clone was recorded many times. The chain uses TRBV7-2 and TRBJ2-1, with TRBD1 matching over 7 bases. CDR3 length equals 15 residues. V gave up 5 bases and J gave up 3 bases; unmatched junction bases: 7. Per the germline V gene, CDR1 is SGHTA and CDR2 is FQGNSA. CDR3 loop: CASSGHRGLYNEQFF. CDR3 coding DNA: TGTGCCAGCAGCGGACACAGGGGCCTCTACAATGAGCAGTTCTTC.

Here the CDR3 DNA reads TGCAGCGGACGGACAGGGGCGAACAATGAGCAGTTCTTC. This translates into CSGRTGANNEQFF. The chain has TRBV29-1 and TRBJ2-1, with 9 nucleotides matching TRBD1. From germline, CDR1 is SQVTM and CDR2 ANQGSEA. The CDR3 consists of 13 residues. The V gene end was trimmed by 7 bases and the J gene end by 5 bases; junction bases not matched to a gene: 6.

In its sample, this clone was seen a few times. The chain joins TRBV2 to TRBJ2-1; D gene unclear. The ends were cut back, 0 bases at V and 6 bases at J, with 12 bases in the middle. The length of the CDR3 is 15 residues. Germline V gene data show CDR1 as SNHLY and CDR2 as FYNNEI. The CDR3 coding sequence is TGTGCCAGCAGTGAAGCCGTCCCACACGCCAATGAGCAGTTCTTC. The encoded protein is CASSEAVPHANEQFF.

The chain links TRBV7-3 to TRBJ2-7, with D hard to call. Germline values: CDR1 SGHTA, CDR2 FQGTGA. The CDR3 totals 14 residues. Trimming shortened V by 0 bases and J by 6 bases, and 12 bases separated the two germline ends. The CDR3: CASSLTPESPEQYF. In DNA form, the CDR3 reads TGTGCCAGCAGCTTAACCCCCGAGTCCCCCGAGCAGTACTTC. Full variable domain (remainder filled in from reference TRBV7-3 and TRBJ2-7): GAGVSQTPSNKVTEKGKYVELRCDPISGHTALYWYRQSLGQGPEFLIYFQGTGAADDSGLPNDRFFAVRPEGSVSTLKIQRTERGDSAVYLCASSLTPESPEQYFGPGTRLTVT.

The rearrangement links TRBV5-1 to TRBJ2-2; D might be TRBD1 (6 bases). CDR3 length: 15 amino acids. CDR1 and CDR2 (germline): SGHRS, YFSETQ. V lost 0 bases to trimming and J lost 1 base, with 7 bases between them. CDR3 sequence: CASSLARGNTGELFF. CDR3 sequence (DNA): TGCGCCAGCAGCTTGGCCAGGGGGAACACCGGGGAGCTGTTTTTT. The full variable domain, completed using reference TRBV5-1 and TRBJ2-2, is KAGVTQTPRYLIKTRGQQVTLSCSPISGHRSVSWYQQTPGQGLQFLFEYFSETQRNKGNFPGRFSGRQFSNSRSEMNVSTLELGDSALYLCASSLARGNTGELFFGEGSRLTVL.

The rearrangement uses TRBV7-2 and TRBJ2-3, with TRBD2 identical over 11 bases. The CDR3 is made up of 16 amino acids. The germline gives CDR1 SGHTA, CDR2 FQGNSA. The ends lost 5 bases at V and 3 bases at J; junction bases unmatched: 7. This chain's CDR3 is CASSTGLAALTDTQYF. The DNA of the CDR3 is TGTGCCAGCAGCACGGGACTAGCGGCCCTTACAGATACGCAGTATTTT.

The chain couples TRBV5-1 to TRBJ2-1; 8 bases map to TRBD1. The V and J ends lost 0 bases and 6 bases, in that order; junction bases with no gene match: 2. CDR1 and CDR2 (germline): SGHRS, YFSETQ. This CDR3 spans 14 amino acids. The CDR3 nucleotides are TGCGCCAGCAGCTTGGGACAGGGGTTCAATGAGCAGTTCTTC. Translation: CASSLGQGFNEQFF.

The CDR3 sequence is CAISETDRADTQYF. CDR3 coding DNA: TGTGCCATCAGTGAGACCGACAGGGCAGATACGCAGTATTTT. The rearrangement links TRBV10-3 to TRBJ2-3; TRBD1 matches 7 bases. Trimming cost V 2 bases and J 4 bases; bases outside gene matches: 3. The length of the CDR3 is 14 residues. The germline gives CDR1 ENHRY, CDR2 SYGVKD.

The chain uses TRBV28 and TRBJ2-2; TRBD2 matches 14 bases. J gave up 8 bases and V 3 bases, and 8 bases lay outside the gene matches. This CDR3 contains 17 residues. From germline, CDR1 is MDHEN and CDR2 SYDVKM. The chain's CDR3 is CASSLSRLAGGKGELFF. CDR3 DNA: TGTGCCAGCAGTTTGTCTAGACTAGCGGGAGGGAAGGGGGAGCTGTTTTTT.

This CDR3 reads CASSQDRGQGSEAFF. DNA of the CDR3: TGTGCCAGCAGCCAAGATCGTGGACAGGGCTCTGAAGCTTTCTTT. The chain carries TRBV4-2 and TRBJ1-1, with 8 positions matching TRBD1. The V and J ends lost 0 bases and 6 bases, in that order; junction bases with no gene match: 6. The CDR3 sequence is 15 residues long. Germline loops: CDR1 LGHNA, CDR2 YNFKEQ.

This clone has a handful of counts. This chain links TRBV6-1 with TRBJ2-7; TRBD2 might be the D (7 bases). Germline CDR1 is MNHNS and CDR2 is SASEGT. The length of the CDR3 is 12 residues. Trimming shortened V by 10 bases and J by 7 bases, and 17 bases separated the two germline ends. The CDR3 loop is CATLQGAGEQYF. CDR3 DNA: TGTGCCACGTTACAGGGAGCGGGGGAGCAGTACTTC.